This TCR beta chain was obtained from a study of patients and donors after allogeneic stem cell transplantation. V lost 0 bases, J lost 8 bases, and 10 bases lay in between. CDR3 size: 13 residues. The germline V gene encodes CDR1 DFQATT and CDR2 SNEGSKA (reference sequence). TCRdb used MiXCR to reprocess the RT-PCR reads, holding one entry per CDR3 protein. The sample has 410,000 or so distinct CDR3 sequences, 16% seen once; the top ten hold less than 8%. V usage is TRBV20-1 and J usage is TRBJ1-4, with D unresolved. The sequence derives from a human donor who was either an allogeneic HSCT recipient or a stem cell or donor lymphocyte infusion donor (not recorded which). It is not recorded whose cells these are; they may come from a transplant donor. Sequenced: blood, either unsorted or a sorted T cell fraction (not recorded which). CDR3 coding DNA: TGCAGTGCTAGAGATCAAGTTGGGGAAAAACTGTTTTTT. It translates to CSARDQVGEKLFF.